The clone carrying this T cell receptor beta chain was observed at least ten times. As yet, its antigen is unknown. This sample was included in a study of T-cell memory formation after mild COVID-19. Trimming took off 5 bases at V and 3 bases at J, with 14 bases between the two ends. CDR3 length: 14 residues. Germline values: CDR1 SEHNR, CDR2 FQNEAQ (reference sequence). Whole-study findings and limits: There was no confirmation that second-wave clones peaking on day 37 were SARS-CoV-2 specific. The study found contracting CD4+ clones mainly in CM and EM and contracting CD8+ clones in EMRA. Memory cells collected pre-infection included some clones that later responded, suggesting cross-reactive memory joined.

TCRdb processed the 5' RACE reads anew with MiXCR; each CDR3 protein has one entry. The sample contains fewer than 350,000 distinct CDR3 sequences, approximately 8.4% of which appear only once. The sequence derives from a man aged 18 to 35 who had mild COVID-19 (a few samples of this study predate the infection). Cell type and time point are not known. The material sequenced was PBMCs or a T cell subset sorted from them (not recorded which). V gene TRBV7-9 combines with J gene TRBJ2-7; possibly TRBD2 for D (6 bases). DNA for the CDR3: TGTGCCAGCAGCAACCCGGGACTGCTCTACGAGCAGTACTTC. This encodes CASSNPGLLYEQYF.